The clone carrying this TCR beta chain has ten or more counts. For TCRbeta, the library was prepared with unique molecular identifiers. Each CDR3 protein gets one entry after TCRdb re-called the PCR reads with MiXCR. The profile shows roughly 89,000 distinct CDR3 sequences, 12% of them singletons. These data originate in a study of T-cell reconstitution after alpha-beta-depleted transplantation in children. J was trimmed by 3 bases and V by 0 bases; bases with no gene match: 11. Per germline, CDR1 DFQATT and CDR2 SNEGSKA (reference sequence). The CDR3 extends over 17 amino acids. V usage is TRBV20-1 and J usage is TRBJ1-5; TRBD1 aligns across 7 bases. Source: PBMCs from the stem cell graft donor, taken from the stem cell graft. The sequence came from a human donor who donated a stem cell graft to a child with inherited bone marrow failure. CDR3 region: CSARDPVQGVPNQPQHF. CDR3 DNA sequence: TGCAGTGCTAGAGATCCCGTGCAGGGGGTCCCCAATCAGCCCCAGCATTTT.